This entry lists 20 T cell receptor beta chains sequenced from one sample in a study of blood T cells in healthy people across ages. A J-beta primer mix and a sample-barcoded 5' primer were used in a second PCR of roughly 6 to 11 cycles. A single record per CDR3 protein comes from TCRdb applying MiXCR to the 5' RACE reads. Among 1,800,000 or so distinct CDR3 sequences listed, about two fifths were seen once. Input material: blood. The origin of the receptors is a human donor in good health.

The chain is built from TRBV20-1 and TRBJ2-7; 8 bases are a match to TRBD2. The CDR3 totals 16 residues. The V gene's germline CDR1 is DFQATT and CDR2 SNEGSKA (reference sequence). The V and J ends lost 5 bases and 7 bases, in that order; junction bases with no gene match: 19. The CDR3 bases are TGCAGTGCTCATCCCCGGGGGGGACGGGATTACAATGAGCAGTACTTC. Translated, it gives CSAHPRGGRDYNEQYF.

The chain has TRBV12-3 or TRBV12-4 and TRBJ2-4, with D tentatively TRBD1 (6 bases). The J call is doubtful: the DNA matches TRBJ2-7 better. This CDR3 is 14 amino acids long. For the CDR3, the DNA is TGTGCCAGCAAAGCAGGGGCGGTTCGGGCCGAGCAGTACTTC. The encoded protein is CASKAGAVRAEQYF.

V is TRBV27 and J is TRBJ2-7; 7 nucleotides align to TRBD2. The germline gives CDR1 MNHEY, CDR2 SMNVEV (reference sequence). The CDR3 is 15 amino acids. Unmatched junction bases numbered 5, after V lost 1 base and J lost 2 bases. CDR3 residues: CASSLLGREAYEQYF. The CDR3 DNA follows: TGTGCCAGCAGTTTATTAGGCCGGGAGGCCTACGAGCAGTACTTC.

Many counts were recorded for this clonotype. The chain recombines TRBV12-3 or TRBV12-4 with TRBJ1-2; D not certain. The CDR3 has 13 amino acids. V shed 4 bases and J shed 0 bases, with 6 bases lying between them. CDR3 in DNA: TGTGCCAGCAGTTCCGGAGCTAACTATGGCTACACCTTC. Protein sequence: CASSSGANYGYTF.

The chain uses TRBV12-3 or TRBV12-4 and TRBJ1-1; tentative D call: TRBD1 (5 bases). This CDR3 spans 12 amino acids. Trimming shortened V by 7 bases and J by 10 bases, and 16 bases separated the two germline ends. CDR3 sequence: CASTQLRGGAFF. In DNA form, the CDR3 reads TGTGCCAGCACCCAACTAAGGGGAGGAGCTTTCTTT.

On this clonotype: At one end the junction does not follow the germline gene, possibly because of a read error. The chain uses TRBV7-3 and TRBJ1-1, with D uncertain. The CDR3 is made up of 13 amino acids. Looked up from germline, CDR1 is SGHTA and CDR2 is FQGTGA. The CDR3 coding sequence is TGTGCCAGCAGCTTAACCAAGAACGCTGAAGCTTTCTTT. This gives the protein CASSLTKNAEAFF.

This clonotype showed up just a few times. This sequence joins TRBV30 and TRBJ2-3; 10 bases agree with TRBD2. Germline CDR1 GTSNPN, CDR2 SVGIG (reference sequence). V lost 4 bases and J lost 5; bases outside the gene matches: 9. The CDR3 loop spans 15 amino acids. The CDR3 DNA is TGTGCCTGGAATCCCAGCGGGGGGGCTATAGATACGCAGTATTTT. Translating gives CAWNPSGGAIDTQYF. Full variable domain (missing parts from reference TRBV30 and TRBJ2-3): SQTIHQWPATLVQPVGSPLSLECTVEGTSNPNLYWYRQAAGRGLQLLFYSVGIGQISSEVPQNLSASRPQDRQFILSSKKLLLSDSGFYLCAWNPSGGAIDTQYFGPGTRLTVL.

V gene TRBV5-1 combines with J gene TRBJ1-2; tentatively, D is TRBD1 (5 bases). Germline CDR1 and CDR2: SGHRS and YFSETQ. The CDR3 is made up of 17 amino acids. Trimming pared 4 bases from V and 4 bases from J, leaving 23 bases between. This CDR3 reads CASSPAGTQKLGYGYTF. In DNA form, the CDR3 reads TGCGCCAGCAGCCCGGCCGGGACCCAAAAGCTGGGCTATGGCTACACCTTC.

This chain links TRBV20-1 with TRBJ1-6; D not certain. Germline CDR1 and CDR2: DFQATT and SNEGSKA (reference sequence). Trimming left V 5 bases short and J 2 bases short, with 10 bases between. CDR3 size: 14 residues. This chain's CDR3 is CSAQRVTYNSPLHF. As DNA, the CDR3 is TGCAGTGCTCAAAGGGTCACCTATAATTCACCCCTCCACTTT.

This clonotype was counted ten times or more. The chain uses TRBV5-6 and TRBJ1-2, with no clear D. This CDR3 is built from 13 residues. The V end was cut by 3 bases, the J end by 4 bases, with 10 bases between. Germline assignment: CDR1 SGHDT and CDR2 YYEEEE. The CDR3 sequence: CASSSGRGYGYTF. The CDR3 bases are TGTGCCAGCAGCTCCGGACGGGGCTATGGCTACACCTTC.

The rearrangement joins TRBV7-2 to TRBJ2-6, with D tentatively TRBD1 (6 bases). The germline CDR1 and CDR2 sequences are SGHTA and FQGNSA. V gave up 9 bases and J gave up 0 bases, with 21 bases separating them. This CDR3 comprises 18 residues. The CDR3 loop reads CASSRNRVLDSGANVLTF. The CDR3 nucleotides are TGTGCCAGTTCAAGAAACAGGGTCCTCGACTCTGGGGCCAACGTCCTGACTTTC.

The chain uses TRBV20-1 and TRBJ2-5; possible D gene TRBD2, 6 bases. CDR3 length equals 16 residues. V gave up 0 bases and J gave up 7 bases, with 21 bases separating them. In germline, CDR1 is DFQATT, CDR2 SNEGSKA (reference sequence). In nucleotides, the CDR3 is TGCAGTGCTAGAGAGGAGGCGGGGTCCGCCTATTGGACCCAGTACTTC. This gives the protein CSAREEAGSAYWTQYF.

Here the CDR3 reads CSVEWGTEETQYF. In nucleotides, the CDR3 is TGCAGCGTTGAGTGGGGGACAGAAGAGACCCAGTACTTC. The chain has TRBV29-1 and TRBJ2-5, with 7 bases fitting TRBD1. From germline, CDR1 is SQVTM and CDR2 ANQGSEA. V gave up 3 bases and J gave up 3 bases; unmatched junction bases: 4. The CDR3 is 13 residues long.

The chain has TRBV20-1 and TRBJ1-4, with D hard to call. Germline assignment: CDR1 DFQATT and CDR2 SNEGSKA (reference sequence). V lost 1 base and J lost 7, with 10 bases in between. The CDR3 is 13 amino acids. The CDR3 sequence: CSARGWVGEKLFF. The CDR3 region has the DNA TGCAGTGCTAGAGGGTGGGTCGGTGAAAAACTGTTTTTT.

This clonotype was observed a few times. V and J are TRBV29-1 and TRBJ2-1; no clear D gene. V lost 4 bases and J lost 8, with 15 bases in between. From germline, CDR1 is SQVTM and CDR2 ANQGSEA. The length of the CDR3 is 13 residues. For the CDR3, the DNA is TGCAGCGTTGGCCCGAACCTTACGGATGAGCAGTTCTTC. Translation: CSVGPNLTDEQFF.

The sample holds a few counts of this clonotype. The rearrangement joins TRBV29-1 to TRBJ2-5, with 15 nucleotides matching TRBD2. Trimming took 3 bases from V and 1 from J; bases not matched to a gene: 9. This CDR3 is built from 18 residues. Germline CDR1 reads SQVTM; CDR2 reads ANQGSEA. The CDR3, as DNA: TGCAGCGTTGATCAGGGGGGACTAGCGGGGGGAATCCAAGAGACCCAGTACTTC. Its protein is CSVDQGGLAGGIQETQYF.

Comment on this clonotype: A single base separates this from a much larger clone, so it may be a read error. V gene TRBV6-2 or TRBV6-3 combines with J gene TRBJ2-6; no firm D call. Trimming shortened V by 6 bases and J by 0 bases, and 9 bases separated the two germline ends. Germline V gives CDR1 MNHEY, CDR2 SVGEGT. This CDR3 spans 15 amino acids. CDR3: CASRGTDSGANVLTF. The CDR3 nucleotides read TGTGCCAGCAGGGGAACTGACTCTGGGGCCAACGTCCTGACTTTC.

This clonotype came up many times. The chain recombines TRBV29-1 with TRBJ2-1; D unresolved. The CDR3 consists of 10 residues. The V end lost 7 bases, the J end lost 3 bases, and 4 bases lay between the germline ends. Germline V gives CDR1 SQVTM, CDR2 ANQGSEA. CDR3 loop: CSGYYNEQFF. Written as DNA, the CDR3 is TGCAGCGGATACTACAATGAGCAGTTCTTC.

This clonotype appeared a few times. The V call is TRBV29-1, the J call TRBJ1-2; D ambiguous. The CDR3 totals 11 residues. CDR1 is SQVTM, CDR2 ANQGSEA, per germline. V was shortened by 5 bases and J by 8 bases, with 12 bases between the two germline ends. The CDR3 reads CSVSSDNGYTF. CDR3 bases: TGCAGCGTTTCCAGCGACAACGGCTACACCTTC.

This chain uses TRBV2 with TRBJ2-5, with D hard to call. Trimming pared 1 base from V and 1 base from J, leaving 4 bases between. Germline lookup yields CDR1 SNHLY and CDR2 FYNNEI. This CDR3 has 13 residues. The DNA of the CDR3 is TGTGCCAGCAGTGAAGAGAGCCAAGAGACCCAGTACTTC. Its protein product is CASSEESQETQYF.